These 17 T cell receptor beta chains were all obtained from the same sample, sequenced in a study of Ad26.COV2.S vaccination and SARS-CoV-2 variants. Produced via immunoSEQ multiplex PCR; TCRdb's table is partial and in-frame only. The sample has about 420,000 clones, around 87% seen once. Treatment specified: some 19 received Ad26.COV2.S at low or high dose, single or two shots; roughly five received placebo; per-sample allocation not given. It was on day 63 after the first vaccine or placebo injection that samples were taken. Source: peripheral blood, taken in a trial of Ad26.COV2.S vaccine versus placebo. These receptors were taken from a person between 18 and 60 years old who received the Ad26.COV2.S COVID-19 vaccine or a placebo.

This chain links TRBV10-3 with TRBJ2-7; D may be TRBD2 (7 bases). V lost 0 bases and J lost 3, with 18 bases in between. CDR3 length: 17 amino acids. The V gene's germline CDR1 is ENHRY and CDR2 SYGVKD. The CDR3 DNA is TGTGCCATCAGTGAGTCGGGGGGGGGCCTAGGCCGCTACGAGCAGTACTTC. This translates into CAISESGGGLGRYEQYF.

The rearrangement uses TRBV7-9 and TRBJ2-1; 12 bases fit TRBD2. Germline CDR1 reads SEHNR; CDR2 reads FQNEAQ (reference sequence). CDR3 length: 16 residues. V was pared by 5 bases and J by 8 bases, with 10 bases of the junction left unmatched. The CDR3 region is CASSPLLAGGRDEQFF. The CDR3 DNA reads as TGTGCCAGCAGCCCCCTACTAGCGGGGGGCCGCGATGAGCAGTTCTTC. The variable domain in full, with the rest retrieved from reference TRBV7-9 and TRBJ2-1, is DTGVSQNPRHKITKRGQNVTFRCDPISEHNRLYWYRQTLGQGPEFLTYFQNEAQLEKSRLLSDRFSAERPKGSFSTLEIQRTEQGDSAMYLCASSPLLAGGRDEQFFGPGTRLTVL.

V gene TRBV19 combines with J gene TRBJ1-5; D call uncertain. The CDR3 sequence is 13 residues long. CDR1 and CDR2 (germline): LNHDA, SQIVND (reference sequence). V was trimmed by 8 bases and J by 6 bases, leaving 14 bases between them. The CDR3 sequence is CASESGGVQPQHF. CDR3 bases: TGTGCCAGTGAAAGCGGAGGAGTTCAGCCCCAGCATTTT.

The chain has TRBV6-1 and TRBJ2-7, with a tentative D call TRBD2 (6 bases). The CDR3 loop spans 14 amino acids. Germline V gene sequence: CDR1 MNHNS, CDR2 SASEGT. Trimming removed 2 bases from V and 5 bases from J, with 13 bases in between. CDR3 sequence reads: CASSELAGFNEQYF. CDR3 nucleotides: TGTGCCAGCAGTGAATTGGCGGGGTTCAACGAGCAGTACTTC.

Comments on this clone: An end of the junction differs from the germline gene, which may be a read error. The chain recombines TRBV3-1 (or the pseudogene TRBV3-2) with TRBJ2-7; TRBD1 matches at 7 bases. Germline loops: CDR1 LGHDT, CDR2 YNNKEL (reference sequence). The CDR3 spans 13 residues. For the CDR3, the DNA is TGTGCCAGCAGCCAAGCGGGACAGCTATTTAGGTCCTTC. It codes for CASSQAGQLFRSF.

The chain uses TRBV6-2 or TRBV6-3 and TRBJ2-3; D is undetermined. V was cut by 2 bases and J by 1 base, with 10 bases left in between. This CDR3 region has 15 residues. CDR1 MNHEY and CDR2 SVGEGT come from the germline V gene. CDR3 protein: CASSYVGLGTDTQYF. CDR3 nucleotide sequence: TGTGCCAGCAGTTACGTCGGGTTGGGCACAGATACGCAGTATTTT.

The chain uses TRBV28 and TRBJ1-4; no reliable D call. V was pared by 7 bases and J by 3 bases, with 24 bases between. The germline V gene has CDR1 MDHEN and CDR2 SYDVKM. This CDR3 has 18 residues. CDR3 DNA: TGTGCCAGCAACGATGTCGTCGGGGTGGATTCGGCTAATGAAAAACTGTTTTTT. Protein product: CASNDVVGVDSANEKLFF.

This chain connects TRBV18 to TRBJ2-5; no reliable D call. Germline V gene lookup returns CDR1 KGHSH and CDR2 LQKENI. The CDR3 has 14 amino acids. V lost 2 bases to trimming and J lost 3 bases, with 10 bases between them. CDR3 loop: CASSPVGTEETQYF. The CDR3 nucleotides are TGTGCCAGCTCACCAGTCGGCACGGAAGAGACCCAGTACTTC.

The V call is TRBV19, the J call TRBJ2-7; perhaps TRBD1 as D (6 bases). The CDR3 loop spans 13 amino acids. V was clipped by 2 bases and J by 5 bases, with 10 bases between them. CDR1 and CDR2 (germline): LNHDA, SQIVND (reference sequence). CDR3 residues: CASSISQGDEQYF. The CDR3 bases are TGTGCCAGTAGTATATCACAGGGAGACGAGCAGTACTTC.

This clone has only one observation. The chain links TRBV24-1 to TRBJ2-1; TRBD1 agrees at 7 bases. V lost 2 bases and J lost 6; bases outside the gene matches: 12. Germline-derived CDR1 and CDR2 are KGHDR and SFDVKD. CDR3 length equals 17 residues. CDR3 DNA: TGTGCCACCAGTGATTCCACAGGGGACCTAAGTTTCAATGAGCAGTTCTTC. Residues: CATSDSTGDLSFNEQFF.

This clone has a single count. V is TRBV27 and J is TRBJ1-4, with 7 bases aligning to TRBD1. With 3 bases clipped from V and 7 bases from J, the junction kept 5 bases outside the gene matches. The CDR3 is made up of 14 amino acids. Germline V CDR1 and CDR2: MNHEY, SMNVEV (reference sequence). The CDR3 coding sequence is TGTGCCAGCAGTTTTCAGGGGGGGGGTGAAAAACTGTTTTTT. This encodes CASSFQGGGEKLFF. The whole variable domain, filled in from reference TRBV27 and TRBJ1-4, reads EAQVTQNPRYLITVTGKKLTVTCSQNMNHEYMSWYRQDPGLGLRQIYYSMNVEVTDKGDVPEGYKVSRKEKRNFPLILESPSPNQTSLYFCASSFQGGGEKLFFGSGTQLSVL.

CDR3 region: CASRSGGDEQFF. CDR3 bases: TGTGCCAGCAGGTCAGGGGGGGATGAGCAGTTCTTC. The rearrangement uses TRBV12-3 or TRBV12-4 and TRBJ2-1, with D perhaps given as TRBD1 or TRBD2 (7 bases each). This CDR3 is 12 amino acids long. Trimming removed 6 bases at V and 8 bases at J, with 11 bases between.

The chain is built from TRBV19 and TRBJ1-4, with 7 bases that match TRBD1. The V gene's germline CDR1 is LNHDA and CDR2 SQIVND (reference sequence). The CDR3 runs 14 residues. V lost 3 bases to trimming and J lost 3 bases; unmatched junction nucleotides: 1. The CDR3 sequence: CASSIGTANEKLFF. The CDR3 DNA reads as TGTGCCAGTAGTATCGGGACAGCTAATGAAAAACTGTTTTTT.

The rearrangement uses TRBV28 and TRBJ1-5; weak D call: TRBD1 (5 bases). The V end was cut by 7 bases, the J end by 7 bases, with 14 bases between. In germline, CDR1 is MDHEN, CDR2 SYDVKM. The CDR3 spans 13 residues. The CDR3 DNA is TGTGCCAGCACCCCGACAGTCAAACAGCCCCAGCATTTT. This gives the protein CASTPTVKQPQHF.

In DNA, the CDR3 is TGTGCCAGCAGCCTCAGGGGGCTCGACGGCTACACCTTC. It yields the protein CASSLRGLDGYTF. The chain recombines TRBV5-4 with TRBJ1-2; TRBD1 aligns across 8 bases. The CDR3 covers 13 residues. From germline, CDR1 is SGHNT and CDR2 YYREEE (reference sequence). After removal of 4 bases from V and 8 bases from J, the junction contained 7 bases not matched to a gene. Full variable domain (remainder filled in from reference TRBV5-4 and TRBJ1-2): ETGVTQSPTHLIKTRGQQVTLRCSSQSGHNTVSWYQQALGQGPQFIFQYYREEENGRGNFPPRFSGLQFPNYSSELNVNALELDDSALYLCASSLRGLDGYTFGSGTRLTVV.

The chain recombines TRBV28 with TRBJ1-6; 7 nucleotides agree with TRBD1. The CDR3 consists of 17 residues. Trimming removed 3 bases from V and 10 bases from J; junction bases left unmatched: 15. Germline CDR1 and CDR2: MDHEN and SYDVKM. This CDR3 is CASSLGPLEGAKSPLHF. In DNA form, the CDR3 reads TGTGCCAGCAGTTTGGGGCCCCTCGAGGGGGCGAAATCACCCCTCCACTTT.

The rearrangement links TRBV19 to TRBJ1-2, with D tentatively TRBD1 (5 bases). The CDR3 has 14 amino acids. V lost 6 bases to trimming and J lost 8 bases, with 19 bases between them. Germline loops: CDR1 LNHDA, CDR2 SQIVND (reference sequence). This CDR3 is CASRTAGGIVGYTF. For the CDR3, the DNA is TGTGCCAGTAGGACTGCGGGGGGTATTGTCGGCTACACCTTC. The full variable domain, in which reference TRBV19 and TRBJ1-2 provide the parts outside the CDR3, is DGGITQSPKYLFRKEGQNVTLSCEQNLNHDAMYWYRQDPGQGLRLIYYSQIVNDFQKGDIAEGYSVSREKKESFPLTVTSAQKNPTAFYLCASRTAGGIVGYTFGSGTRLTVV.